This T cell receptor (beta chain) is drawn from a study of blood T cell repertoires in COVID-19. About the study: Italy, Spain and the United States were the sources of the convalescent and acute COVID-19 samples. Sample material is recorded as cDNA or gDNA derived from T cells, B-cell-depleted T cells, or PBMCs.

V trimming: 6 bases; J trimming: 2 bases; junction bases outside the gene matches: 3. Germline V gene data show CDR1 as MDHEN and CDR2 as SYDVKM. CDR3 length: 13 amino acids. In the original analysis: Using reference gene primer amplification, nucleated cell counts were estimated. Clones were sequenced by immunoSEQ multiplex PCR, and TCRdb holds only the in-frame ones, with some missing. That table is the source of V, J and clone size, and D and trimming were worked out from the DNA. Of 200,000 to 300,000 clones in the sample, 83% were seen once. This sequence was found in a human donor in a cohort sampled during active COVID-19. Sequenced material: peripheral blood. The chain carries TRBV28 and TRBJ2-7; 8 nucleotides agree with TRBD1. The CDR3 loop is CASRSGGTYEQYF. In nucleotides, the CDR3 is TGTGCCAGCAGGTCAGGGGGCACCTACGAGCAGTACTTC.